This T cell receptor beta chain was identified in a study of low-dose radiotherapy and immunotherapy resistance in tumors. Study-level background: Cohort 1 was given 0.5 Gy per fraction every 2 weeks, for 6.5 Gy total. Each fraction given to Cohort 2 every two weeks delivered 1 Gy, and the total reached 13 Gy over 26 weeks. Intravenous ipilimumab 1 mg/kg every six weeks was given with nivolumab 240 mg every two weeks. On a schedule of every two weeks, intravenous cyclophosphamide at a dose of 200 mg/m2 was delivered one day before each radiation and immunotherapy administration.

Time point described: after trial treatment. The treatment denotes: LDRT plus nivolumab, ipilimumab, low-dose cyclophosphamide and aspirin (RACIN trial). Germline V gene data show CDR1 as SQVTM and CDR2 as ANQGSEA. CDR3 length: 14 amino acids. V lost 6 bases and J 3 bases, leaving 17 bases between the germline ends. Alpha and beta chains were covered, as first-strand cDNA relied on TRAV- and TRBV-specific primers. With a constant-region primer and a V-primer adapter, TCRs were subjected to roughly 18 PCR cycles of amplification. TCRdb called the reads again in MiXCR, with one record for every CDR3 protein. The table has about 30,000 distinct CDR3 sequences, about half seen once.

The chain has TRBV29-1 and TRBJ1-1; TRBD1 is a possible D gene (5 bases). The receptor was isolated from a male donor with gallbladder cancer. The specimen was PBMCs, collected after low-dose radiotherapy plus immunotherapy. CDR3 nucleotide sequence: TGCAGCGTCCCGGTCGGGGACGGCTACACTGAAGCTTTCTTT. This gives the protein CSVPVGDGYTEAFF. Full variable domain (missing parts from reference TRBV29-1 and TRBJ1-1): SAVISQKPSRDICQRGTSLTIQCQVDSQVTMMFWYRQQPGQSLTLIATANQGSEATYESGFVIDKFPISRPNLTFSTLTVSNMSPEDSSIYLCSVPVGDGYTEAFFGQGTRLTVV.